Presented here are 25 T cell receptor beta chains from one specimen sequenced in a study of PD-1 blockade in classical Hodgkin lymphoma (dated by TCRdb to 2018 to 2021). Library generation was performed with the immunoSEQ multiplex PCR assay. The source is immuneACCESS, and TCRdb retained only in-frame sequences with V and J called. Part of the clones is not carried over; for the studies checked, unresolved V genes explain less than half of this, and the remainder is unexplained. For this sample the table gives 20,000 or so clones, of which 65% to 80% were detected only once. The top ten constitute approximately 24% of the sample. What the time point label conveys for this sample: cycle 2 day 1 (C2D1) of nivolumab. Every trial patient had relapsed following autologous stem cell transplantation, and prior brentuximab vedotin exposure was what differed among cohorts A, B and C. The source material was peripheral blood mononuclear cells (PBMCs), sampled before the second cycle of nivolumab. The receptors stem from a human donor with classical Hodgkin lymphoma.

This rearrangement joins TRBV6-6 to TRBJ2-7, with no clear D. The germline CDR1 and CDR2 sequences are MNHNY and SVGAGI (reference sequence). V gave up 6 bases and J gave up 3 bases, with 6 bases separating them. This CDR3 comprises 11 residues. This CDR3 reads CASSLNYEQYF. CDR3 coding DNA: TGTGCCAGCAGCCTCAACTACGAGCAGTACTTC.

The CDR3 region has the DNA TGTGCCAGCAGCCGGGACAGGTTGATAGGACAGCCCCAGCATTTT. It yields the protein CASSRDRLIGQPQHF. V gene TRBV4-2 combines with J gene TRBJ1-5; TRBD1 agrees at 8 bases. Losses at the gene ends were 4 bases for V and 7 bases for J; bases not matched to a gene: 9. CDR1 and CDR2 from the germline V gene are LGHNA and YNFKEQ. The CDR3 has 15 amino acids.

The chain employs TRBV28 and TRBJ2-5; D is possibly TRBD1 or TRBD2 (5 bases each). V lost 2 bases to trimming and J lost 4 bases, with 14 bases between them. The CDR3 covers 15 residues. Germline V lookup: CDR1 MDHEN, CDR2 SYDVKM. CDR3 sequence: CASSLGGGSRETQYF. The DNA of the CDR3 is TGTGCCAGCAGTTTAGGTGGGGGAAGCCGAGAGACCCAGTACTTC.

This CDR3 reads CAWSHPSGRAIQYF. Here the CDR3 DNA reads TGTGCCTGGAGCCACCCTAGCGGGAGGGCCATTCAGTACTTC. J is TRBJ2-4 and V is TRBV30; TRBD2 aligns across 12 bases. The CDR3 is 14 residues long. Germline-derived CDR1 and CDR2 are GTSNPN and SVGIG (reference sequence). After removal of 3 bases from V and 9 bases from J, the junction contained 6 bases not matched to a gene. Full variable domain (remainder filled in from reference TRBV30 and TRBJ2-4): SQTIHQWPATLVQPVGSPLSLECTVEGTSNPNLYWYRQAAGRGLQLLFYSVGIGQISSEVPQNLSASRPQDRQFILSSKKLLLSDSGFYLCAWSHPSGRAIQYFGAGTRLSVL.

There are a few counts of this clone. The V and J genes are TRBV6-1 and TRBJ1-2; the D is unclear. The CDR3 length is 14 residues. The germline V gene encodes CDR1 MNHNS and CDR2 SASEGT. Trimming pared 0 bases from V and 4 bases from J, leaving 9 bases between. CDR3 nucleotides: TGTGCCAGCAGTGAAGCGAGAAGGAGCTATGGCTACACCTTC. Translated, it gives CASSEARRSYGYTF.

The rearrangement links TRBV28 to TRBJ2-1, with 8 bases fitting TRBD2. Germline CDR1 reads MDHEN; CDR2 reads SYDVKM. V was pared by 7 bases and J by 6 bases, with 11 bases of the junction left unmatched. The CDR3 is 15 residues long. The CDR3 is CASTPGGVGSNEQFF. The CDR3 nucleotides read TGTGCCAGCACCCCGGGGGGGGTTGGGAGCAATGAGCAGTTCTTC.

The V gene is TRBV10-3, the J gene TRBJ2-3, with a possible D match to TRBD2 (5 bases). Trimming cost V 4 bases and J 3 bases, with 8 bases left between them. The germline CDR1 and CDR2 sequences are ENHRY and SYGVKD. The length of the CDR3 is 13 residues. The CDR3 DNA follows: TGTGCCATCAGTGCGCTAGCAACAGATACGCAGTATTTT. Translation: CAISALATDTQYF.

There are a few counts of this clone. The chain has TRBV6-5 and TRBJ2-7; 13 nucleotides match TRBD2. The CDR3 has 15 residues. Germline values: CDR1 MNHEY, CDR2 SVGAGI. After removal of 4 bases from V and 2 bases from J, the junction contained 2 bases not matched to a gene. The chain's CDR3 is CASSSLAGGPYEQYF. Here the CDR3 DNA reads TGTGCCAGCAGTTCACTAGCGGGAGGGCCCTACGAGCAGTACTTC.

V is TRBV5-5 and J is TRBJ1-2; perhaps TRBD1 as D (5 bases). Germline V lookup: CDR1 SGHKS, CDR2 YYEKEE (reference sequence). V lost 3 bases, J lost 7 bases, and 19 bases lay in between. This CDR3 has 15 residues. CDR3 nucleotide sequence: TGTGCCAGCAGCTGGGGGGACCAATTTTCCGGTGGCTACACCTTC. Translating gives CASSWGDQFSGGYTF.

The rearrangement links TRBV2 to TRBJ2-7, with D uncertain. Per germline, CDR1 SNHLY and CDR2 FYNNEI. Trimming shortened V by 4 bases and J by 2 bases, and 9 bases separated the two germline ends. The CDR3 runs to 13 residues. The CDR3 protein is CASSGDPTYEQYF. In nucleotides, the CDR3 is TGTGCCAGCAGTGGTGACCCCACCTACGAGCAGTACTTC.

The chain combines TRBV10-1 with TRBJ2-1, with D perhaps matching TRBD1 or TRBD2 (5 bases each). Trimming left V 8 bases short and J 2 bases short, with 13 bases between. The CDR3 consists of 14 residues. Germline-derived CDR1 and CDR2 are WNHNN and SYGVQD (reference sequence). CDR3 sequence: CASSSSGPYNEQFF. The CDR3 DNA follows: TGCGCCAGCTCGAGCTCGGGGCCCTACAATGAGCAGTTCTTC.

This chain joins TRBV28 and TRBJ1-3; D uncertain. V gave up 6 bases and J gave up 1 base, with 7 bases separating them. The CDR3 spans 13 residues. Germline CDR1 MDHEN, CDR2 SYDVKM. CDR3 sequence: CASRKGSGNTIYF. For the CDR3, the DNA is TGTGCCAGCAGAAAAGGATCTGGAAACACCATATATTTT.

V and J are TRBV27 and TRBJ2-7, with TRBD2 matching over 9 bases. There are 14 residues in the CDR3. Germline V gene sequence: CDR1 MNHEY, CDR2 SMNVEV (reference sequence). After removal of 6 bases from V and 2 bases from J, the junction contained 5 bases not matched to a gene. The CDR3 sequence is CASSPGLAPYEQYF. CDR3 nucleotides: TGTGCCAGCAGCCCGGGACTAGCTCCCTACGAGCAGTACTTC.

This chain uses TRBV14 with TRBJ2-1; TRBD2 matches 12 bases. This CDR3 has 17 residues. V lost 5 bases, J lost 3 bases, and 8 bases stayed unmatched. Germline V gene data show CDR1 as SGHDN and CDR2 as FVKESK. The CDR3 nucleotides read TGTGCCAGCAGCGGTCGACTAGCGGGAGATTACTACAATGAGCAGTTCTTC. Translating gives CASSGRLAGDYYNEQFF.

The chain recombines TRBV6-5 with TRBJ2-7; 9 nucleotides line up with TRBD2. The J segment lost 6 bases and the V segment lost 1 base, leaving 7 bases of the junction unmatched. Germline V gives CDR1 MNHEY, CDR2 SVGAGI. The CDR3 extends over 15 amino acids. In DNA form, the CDR3 reads TGTGCCAGCAGTTACTTTGGTGGTAGCGGGAGCGAGCAGTACTTC. It encodes CASSYFGGSGSEQYF.

The chain employs TRBV7-2 and TRBJ1-3, with D hard to call. The CDR3 contains 13 residues. The V end lost 2 bases, the J end lost 3 bases, and 5 bases lay between the germline ends. The V gene's germline CDR1 is SGHTA and CDR2 FQGNSA. The CDR3 DNA sequence: TGTGCCAGCAGCTTAATTCTTGGAAACACCATATATTTT. It translates to CASSLILGNTIYF.

This clone has a handful of counts. CDR3 residues: CASATGGYNEQFF. CDR3 bases: TGTGCCAGCGCGACAGGGGGGTACAATGAGCAGTTCTTC. This chain links TRBV2 with TRBJ2-1, with TRBD1 matching 9 bases. The CDR3 is made up of 13 amino acids. The germline V gene encodes CDR1 SNHLY and CDR2 FYNNEI. Germline trimming cut 8 bases from V and 4 bases from J; bases unmatched to any gene: 3.

This chain links TRBV5-1 with TRBJ1-5, with D uncertain. The germline V and J ends were trimmed by 0 bases and 0 bases, with 7 bases remaining between them. This CDR3 comprises 15 residues. Germline V gene sequence: CDR1 SGHRS, CDR2 YFSETQ. CDR3 DNA sequence: TGCGCCAGCAGCTTGGAAGGGTATAGCAATCAGCCCCAGCATTTT. Translation: CASSLEGYSNQPQHF.

This clone came up a few times. The chain recombines TRBV5-1 with TRBJ1-3; 7 bases agree with TRBD1. Germline trimming cut 6 bases from V and 0 bases from J; bases unmatched to any gene: 6. There are 15 residues in the CDR3. Germline CDR1 SGHRS, CDR2 YFSETQ. CDR3 protein: CASKVDRNSGNTIYF. The CDR3 region has the DNA TGCGCCAGCAAAGTGGACAGGAACTCTGGAAACACCATATATTTT.

The chain links TRBV10-2 to TRBJ2-3; no definite D call. Germline CDR1 is WSHSY and CDR2 is SAAADI. The CDR3 length is 13 residues. Trimming removed 0 bases from V and 6 bases from J, with 7 bases in between. The CDR3 DNA follows: TGCGCCAGCAGTGAGTCGTGGGCGGATACGCAGTATTTT. Translation: CASSESWADTQYF.

The chain joins TRBV18 to TRBJ2-7; 7 nucleotides line up with TRBD2. Per the germline V gene, CDR1 is KGHSH and CDR2 is LQKENI. The trim removed 2 bases at V and 2 bases at J, leaving 6 bases unmatched. This CDR3 has 15 residues. CDR3 sequence reads: CASSPAAGLPYEQYF. The CDR3 DNA follows: TGTGCCAGCTCACCAGCAGCGGGGCTCCCCTACGAGCAGTACTTC.

The V and J genes are TRBV6-5 and TRBJ1-1; D not certain. With 5 bases removed from V and 2 bases from J, the gap between germline ends came to 12 bases. CDR3 length equals 14 residues. CDR1 is MNHEY, CDR2 SVGAGI, per germline. The CDR3 coding sequence is TGTGCCAGCAGTCCCCGAGCGGGTAACACTGAAGCTTTCTTT. Protein: CASSPRAGNTEAFF.

The V and J genes are TRBV7-2 and TRBJ2-1; 8 nucleotides line up with TRBD2. Germline CDR1 SGHTA, CDR2 FQGNSA. There are 15 residues in the CDR3. The trim removed 5 bases at V and 0 bases at J, leaving 3 bases unmatched. The CDR3 region is CASSMSGSSYNEQFF. As DNA, the CDR3 is TGTGCCAGCAGCATGAGCGGGAGCTCCTACAATGAGCAGTTCTTC.

The rearrangement links TRBV7-6 to TRBJ1-1; TRBD1 is a possible D gene (6 bases). Deletions cut 4 bases from V and 2 bases from J, with 11 bases between. The CDR3 extends over 14 amino acids. Germline lookup yields CDR1 SGHVS and CDR2 FNYEAQ. CDR3 loop: CASSSTTGNTEAFF. In DNA form, the CDR3 reads TGTGCCAGCAGCTCGACGACAGGTAACACTGAAGCTTTCTTT.

The J gene is TRBJ2-1, the V gene TRBV18; TRBD1 aligns across 9 bases. The CDR3 loop spans 14 amino acids. The V and J ends lost 4 bases and 5 bases, in that order; junction bases with no gene match: 3. Germline values: CDR1 KGHSH, CDR2 LQKENI. CDR3 amino acids: CASSRRTGDNEQFF. The CDR3 DNA reads TGTGCCAGCTCACGACGGACAGGGGACAATGAGCAGTTCTTC.